The text below deals with one TCR beta chain. The target antigen is unknown. Only in-frame clones appear in the TCRdb table, and some are missing; sequencing was by immunoSEQ multiplex PCR. The table includes 1 million to 1.2 million clones, 60% to 85% detected once. Germline V gene data show CDR1 as SNHLY and CDR2 as FYNNEI. V shed 6 bases and J shed 8 bases, with 22 bases lying between them. The CDR3 has 15 residues. This sample is part of a study of shared clonotypes between healthy human individuals. Notes on the study in general: Between several donors, naive CD4 clonotypes were shared at a level of about 5.3%.

Sequenced: memory CD4+ T cells from PBMCs. Regarding subset: CD45RA-negative fraction. The chain combines TRBV2 with TRBJ1-2; no clear D. The sequence derives from a man aged 18 to 30 in good health. Some clones in this sample may be carry-over from other donors' samples. The chain's CDR3 is CASSGLRENPAGYTF. The CDR3 coding sequence is TGTGCCAGCAGCGGCCTTCGAGAGAACCCAGCGGGCTACACCTTC. Using reference TRBV2 and TRBJ1-2 for the parts outside the CDR3, the full variable domain is EPEVTQTPSHQVTQMGQEVILRCVPISNHLYFYWYRQILGQKVEFLVSFYNNEISEKSEIFDDQFSVERPDGSNFTLKIRSTKLEDSAMYFCASSGLRENPAGYTFGSGTRLTVV.